This T cell receptor (beta chain) was identified during a study of radiation and T cells in renal cell carcinoma. Measured with immunoSEQ multiplex PCR; TCRdb has only the in-frame clones, and not every one. Among 100,000 to 150,000 clones listed, approximately 90% were seen once. The germline CDR1 and CDR2 sequences are GTSNPN and SVGIG (reference sequence). V lost 3 bases and J lost 2, with 26 bases in between. The CDR3 is 18 residues long. Time point in this sample: blood 2 weeks post-SBRT. The sample's treatment: 15 Gy SBRT to primary tumor, nephrectomy 4 weeks later. Serial blood draws occurred at baseline and 2 and 4 weeks post-SBRT.

The receptor's source is a woman aged 70-85 years with renal cell carcinoma. The chain couples TRBV30 to TRBJ2-7; D is perhaps TRBD1 or TRBD2 (5 bases each). Here the sequenced sample was blood, taken from a patient whose treatment included radiotherapy and nephrectomy. The CDR3 region is CAWSKTRTGTAEPYEQYF. CDR3 in DNA: TGTGCCTGGAGCAAAACTCGAACCGGGACCGCGGAACCCTACGAGCAGTACTTC.